This TCR beta chain was sequenced during a study of blood T cell repertoires in COVID-19. Study-level background: The samples span acute and convalescent COVID-19 from the United States, Italy and Spain. PBMCs, B-cell-depleted T cells, or T cells were the source of the cDNA or gDNA that made up the material.

Authors' analysis steps: Amplification from reference gene primers served as the basis for estimated nucleated cell counts. Profiled with immunoSEQ multiplex PCR; TCRdb holds only in-frame clones, not every one. V and J calls and clone size are as listed in that table; D and trimming were resolved from the DNA. The table has 130,000 to 150,000 clones, roughly 84% seen once; the top ten hold less than 3.5%. CDR3 length: 14 residues. Trimming took 3 bases from V and 5 from J; bases not matched to a gene: 3. Per the germline V gene, CDR1 is LGHDT and CDR2 is YNNKEL (reference sequence). Points on this clone: The same CDR3 is also encoded by other DNA sequences in this sample.

The chain uses TRBV3-1 (or the pseudogene TRBV3-2) and TRBJ1-2; 10 bases are a match to TRBD1. The TCR comes from a human donor with acute or convalescent COVID-19. The donor label of this sample is uncertain. The sample consisted of peripheral blood. CDR3: CASSQGQGRYGYTF. The CDR3 DNA reads as TGTGCCAGCAGCCAGGGACAGGGGAGGTATGGCTACACCTTC.